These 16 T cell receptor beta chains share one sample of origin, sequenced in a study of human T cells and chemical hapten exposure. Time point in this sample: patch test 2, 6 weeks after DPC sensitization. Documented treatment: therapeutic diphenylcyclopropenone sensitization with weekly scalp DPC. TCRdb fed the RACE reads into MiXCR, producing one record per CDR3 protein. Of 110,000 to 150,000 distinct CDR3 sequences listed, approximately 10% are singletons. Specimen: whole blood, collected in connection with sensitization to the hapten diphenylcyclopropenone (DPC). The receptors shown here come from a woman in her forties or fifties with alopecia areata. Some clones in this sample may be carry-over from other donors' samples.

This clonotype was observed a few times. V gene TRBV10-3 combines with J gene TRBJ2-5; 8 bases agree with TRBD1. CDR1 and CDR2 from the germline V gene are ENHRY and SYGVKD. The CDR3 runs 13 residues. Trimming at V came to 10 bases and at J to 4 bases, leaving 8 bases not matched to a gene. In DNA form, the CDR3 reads TGTGCCACCAGGGGGCAGGAGGGAGAGACCCAGTACTTC. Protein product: CATRGQEGETQYF.

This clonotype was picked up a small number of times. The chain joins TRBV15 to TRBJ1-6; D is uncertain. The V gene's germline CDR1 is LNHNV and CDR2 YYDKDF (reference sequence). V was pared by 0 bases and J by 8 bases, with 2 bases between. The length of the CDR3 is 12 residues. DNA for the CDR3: TGTGCCACCAGCAGAGACTATTCACCCCTCCACTTT. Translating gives CATSRDYSPLHF.

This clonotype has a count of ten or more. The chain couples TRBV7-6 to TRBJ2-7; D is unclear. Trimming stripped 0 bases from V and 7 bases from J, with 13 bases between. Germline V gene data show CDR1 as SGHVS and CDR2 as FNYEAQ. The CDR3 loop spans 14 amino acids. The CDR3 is CASSLALDLGEQYF. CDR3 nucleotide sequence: TGTGCCAGCAGCTTAGCGTTGGACCTGGGAGAGCAGTACTTC.

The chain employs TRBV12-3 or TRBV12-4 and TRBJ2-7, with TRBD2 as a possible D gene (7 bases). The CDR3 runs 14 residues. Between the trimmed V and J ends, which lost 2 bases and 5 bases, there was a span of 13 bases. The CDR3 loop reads CASSLLGGHNEQYF. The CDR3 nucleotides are TGTGCCAGCAGTTTATTGGGGGGGCACAACGAGCAGTACTTC.

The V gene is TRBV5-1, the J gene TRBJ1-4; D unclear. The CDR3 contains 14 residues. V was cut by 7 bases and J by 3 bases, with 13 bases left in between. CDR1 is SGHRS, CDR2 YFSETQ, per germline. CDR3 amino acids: CASRPDAPNEKLFF. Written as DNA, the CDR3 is TGCGCCAGCCGCCCGGACGCTCCTAATGAAAAACTGTTTTTT.

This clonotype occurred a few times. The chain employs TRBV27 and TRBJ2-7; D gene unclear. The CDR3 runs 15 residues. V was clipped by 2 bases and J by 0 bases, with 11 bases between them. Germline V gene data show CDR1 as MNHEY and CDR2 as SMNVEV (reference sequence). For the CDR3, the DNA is TGTGCCAGCAGTTTAAGGGCCCTACCCTCCTACGAGCAGTACTTC. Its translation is CASSLRALPSYEQYF.

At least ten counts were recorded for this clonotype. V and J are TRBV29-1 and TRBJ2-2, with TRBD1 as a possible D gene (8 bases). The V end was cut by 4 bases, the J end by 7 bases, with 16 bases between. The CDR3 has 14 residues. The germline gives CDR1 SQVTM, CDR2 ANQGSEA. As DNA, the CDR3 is TGCAGCGTTGCCCGACAGGGGAGGGACGGGGAGCTGTTTTTT. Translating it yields CSVARQGRDGELFF.

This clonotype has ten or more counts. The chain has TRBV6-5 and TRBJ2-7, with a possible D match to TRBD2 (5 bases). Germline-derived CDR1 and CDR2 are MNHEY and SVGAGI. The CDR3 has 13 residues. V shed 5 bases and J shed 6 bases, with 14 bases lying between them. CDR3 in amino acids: CASSQDFFGEQYF. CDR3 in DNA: TGTGCCAGCAGTCAGGACTTCTTTGGCGAGCAGTACTTC.

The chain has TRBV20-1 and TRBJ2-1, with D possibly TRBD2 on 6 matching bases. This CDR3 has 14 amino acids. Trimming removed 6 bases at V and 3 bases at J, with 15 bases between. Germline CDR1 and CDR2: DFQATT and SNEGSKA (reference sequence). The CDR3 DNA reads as TGCAGTGCGACCCCGGGGGTGGTCTACAATGAGCAGTTCTTC. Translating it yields CSATPGVVYNEQFF.

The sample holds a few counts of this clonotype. The CDR3 loop reads CASSSSGRAVGEQYF. For the CDR3, the DNA is TGTGCCAGCTCCTCTAGCGGGAGGGCCGTTGGCGAGCAGTACTTC. The chain links TRBV28 to TRBJ2-7; TRBD2 aligns across 12 bases. The CDR3 has 15 amino acids. Germline V CDR1 and CDR2: MDHEN, SYDVKM. With 8 bases clipped from V and 6 bases from J, the junction kept 11 bases outside the gene matches.

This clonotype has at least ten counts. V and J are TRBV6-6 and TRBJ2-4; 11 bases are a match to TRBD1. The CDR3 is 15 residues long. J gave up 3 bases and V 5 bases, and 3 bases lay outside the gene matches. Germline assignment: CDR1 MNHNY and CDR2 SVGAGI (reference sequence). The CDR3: CASSAGTGGKNIQYF. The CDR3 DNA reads TGTGCCAGCAGTGCCGGGACAGGGGGCAAAAACATTCAGTACTTC.

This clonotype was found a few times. The CDR3 sequence is CASSLRQGDSPLHF. CDR3 nucleotides: TGTGCCAGCAGTCTGCGACAGGGGGATTCACCCCTCCACTTT. This chain links TRBV12-3 or TRBV12-4 with TRBJ1-6; TRBD1 agrees at 9 bases. Trimming removed 5 bases from V and 8 bases from J; junction bases left unmatched: 4. CDR3 length: 14 amino acids.

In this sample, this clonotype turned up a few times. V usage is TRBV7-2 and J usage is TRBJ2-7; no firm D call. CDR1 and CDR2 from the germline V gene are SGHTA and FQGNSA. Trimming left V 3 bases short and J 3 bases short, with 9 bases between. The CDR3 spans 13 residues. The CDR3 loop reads CASSFGRSYEQYF. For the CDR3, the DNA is TGTGCCAGCAGCTTTGGCAGGAGCTACGAGCAGTACTTC.

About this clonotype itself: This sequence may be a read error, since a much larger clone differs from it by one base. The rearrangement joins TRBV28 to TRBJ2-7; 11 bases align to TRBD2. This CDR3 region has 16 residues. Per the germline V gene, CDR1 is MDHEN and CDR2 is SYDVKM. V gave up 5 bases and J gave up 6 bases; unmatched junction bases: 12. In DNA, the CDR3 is TGTGCCAGCAGTCCCAACCGCGGGACTAGCGGCTGCGAGCAGTACTTC. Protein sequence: CASSPNRGTSGCEQYF.

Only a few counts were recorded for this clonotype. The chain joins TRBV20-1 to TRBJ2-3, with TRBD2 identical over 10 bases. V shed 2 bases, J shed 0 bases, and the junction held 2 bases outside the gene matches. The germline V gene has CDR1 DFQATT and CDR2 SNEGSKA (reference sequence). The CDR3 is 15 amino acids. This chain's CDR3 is CSARLAGASTDTQYF. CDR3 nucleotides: TGCAGTGCTAGACTAGCGGGGGCCAGCACAGATACGCAGTATTTT.

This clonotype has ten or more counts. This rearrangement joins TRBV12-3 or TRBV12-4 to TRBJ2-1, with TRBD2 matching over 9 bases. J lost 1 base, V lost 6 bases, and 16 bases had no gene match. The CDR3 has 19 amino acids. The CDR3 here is CASSAGSQPSGDSYNEQFF. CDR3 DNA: TGTGCCAGCAGCGCAGGGAGCCAACCTAGCGGGGATTCCTACAATGAGCAGTTCTTC.